These T cell receptor beta chains were read from a single sample in a study of blood T cells in healthy people across ages. TCRdb re-called the 5' RACE reads through MiXCR, storing one row per CDR3 protein. Found here are about 640,000 distinct CDR3 sequences, 58% of them singletons; the top ten hold 30% to 40%. The sample taken for sequencing was blood. The receptors here all came from a man aged 60 to 69 in good health. Both conserved end residues are part of each CDR3. D genes are given only for firm matches. Clone sizes are given selectively: once, few, many, or a class where the clone is expanded.

TRBJ2-5	TRBV7-2	19	once	TRBD2	CASSLAGLAGGGNQETQYF	TGTGCCAGCAGCTTAGCGGGACTAGCGGGGGGCGGGAACCAAGAGACCCAGTACTTC
TRBJ1-1	TRBV6-2/TRBV6-3	15	-	-	CASSYFRNGNTEAFF	TGTGCCAGCAGTTACTTCAGGAATGGGAACACTGAAGCTTTCTTT
TRBJ2-7	TRBV20-1	16	-	TRBD1	CSARDLGQGARGEQYF	TGCAGTGCTAGAGATTTAGGACAGGGGGCGCGCGGCGAGCAGTACTTC
TRBJ2-1	TRBV5-1	13	-	-	CATGTTSYNEQFF	TGCGCCACCGGGACCACCTCCTACAATGAGCAGTTCTTC
TRBJ1-2	TRBV15	13	-	-	CATSRDHNGGYTF	TGTGCCACCAGCAGAGATCACAACGGCGGCTACACCTTC
TRBJ2-3	TRBV28	17	-	TRBD2	CASSLDLAGGLADTQYF	TGTGCCAGCAGTTTAGATCTAGCGGGGGGGCTCGCAGATACGCAGTATTTT
TRBJ1-5	TRBV29-1	14	few	TRBD1	CSVLGTGGNQPQHF	TGCAGCGTACTAGGGACAGGGGGGAATCAGCCCCAGCATTTT
TRBJ1-1	TRBV5-1	14	few	-	CASSLDRPPSEAFF	TGCGCCAGCAGCTTGGACAGGCCCCCCTCTGAAGCTTTCTTT
TRBJ2-7	TRBV27	14	-	-	CASSLRWGAHEQYF	TGTGCCAGCAGTCTAAGATGGGGGGCCCACGAGCAGTACTTC
TRBJ1-1	TRBV7-2	12	-	-	CASSLDHFEAFF	TGTGCCAGCAGCCTTGACCACTTTGAAGCTTTCTTT
TRBJ2-6	TRBV5-1	13	-	-	CASQSSGANVPTF	TGCGCCAGCCAGAGCTCTGGGGCCAACGTCCCGACTTTC
TRBJ2-7	TRBV5-1	14	-	-	CASSYIQGGQQQYF	TGCGCCAGCAGCTACATCCAGGGGGGACAACAGCAGTACTTC
TRBJ2-1	TRBV3-1	16	-	-	CASSPLPSSSYNEQFF	TGTGCCAGCAGCCCGCTGCCCTCGAGCTCCTACAATGAGCAGTTCTTC
TRBJ2-1	TRBV5-1	16	-	-	CASSLAQAGPRGEQFF	TGCGCCAGCAGCCTTGCCCAAGCGGGCCCCCGGGGTGAGCAGTTCTTC
TRBJ2-5	TRBV9	10	-	-	CASSPGGAYF	TGTGCCAGCAGCCCCGGCGGTGCGTACTTC
TRBJ2-3	TRBV4-1	14	few	TRBD1	CASSQVTGVDTQYF	TGCGCCAGCAGCCAAGTGACAGGGGTGGATACGCAGTATTTT
TRBJ2-1	TRBV28	15	-	TRBD1	CASRLGTGGYDEQFF	TGTGCCAGCAGACTCGGGACAGGGGGGTACGATGAGCAGTTCTTC
TRBJ1-2	TRBV20-1	17	-	TRBD1	CSASPRFRTGPRSGYTF	TGCAGTGCTAGCCCGAGGTTCAGGACAGGGCCTCGGAGTGGCTACACCTTC